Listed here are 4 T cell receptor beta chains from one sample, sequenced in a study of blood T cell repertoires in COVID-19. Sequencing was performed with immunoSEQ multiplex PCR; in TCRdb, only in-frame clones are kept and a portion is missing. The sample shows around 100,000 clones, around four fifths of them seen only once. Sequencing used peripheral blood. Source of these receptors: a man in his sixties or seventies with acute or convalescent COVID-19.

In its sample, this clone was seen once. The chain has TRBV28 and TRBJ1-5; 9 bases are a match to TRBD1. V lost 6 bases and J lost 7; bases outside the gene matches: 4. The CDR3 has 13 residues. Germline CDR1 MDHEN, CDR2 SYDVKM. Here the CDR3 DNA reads TGTGCCAGCAGACGGACAGGGGAACAGCCCCAGCATTTT. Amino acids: CASRRTGEQPQHF.

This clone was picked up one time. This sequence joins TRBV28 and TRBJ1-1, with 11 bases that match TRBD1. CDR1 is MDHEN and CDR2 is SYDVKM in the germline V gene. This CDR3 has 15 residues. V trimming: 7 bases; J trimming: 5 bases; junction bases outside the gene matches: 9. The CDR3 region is CASTGTGGVRTEAFF. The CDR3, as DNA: TGTGCCAGCACCGGGACAGGGGGAGTTCGGACTGAAGCTTTCTTT.

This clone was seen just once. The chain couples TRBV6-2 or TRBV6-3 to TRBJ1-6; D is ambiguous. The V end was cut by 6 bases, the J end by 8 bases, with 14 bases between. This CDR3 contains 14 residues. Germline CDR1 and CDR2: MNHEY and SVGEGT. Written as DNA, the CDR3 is TGTGCCAGCAGCGCCAGTTTGGCCTATTCACCCCTCCACTTT. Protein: CASSASLAYSPLHF.

DNA of the CDR3: TGTGCCAGCAGCGCACGACCGGGACAGTACGGCTACACCTTC. Amino acid sequence: CASSARPGQYGYTF. This sequence joins TRBV9 and TRBJ1-2; TRBD1 agrees at 7 bases. This CDR3 spans 14 amino acids. Germline CDR1 and CDR2: SGDLS and YYNGEE. V lost 3 bases, J lost 8 bases, and 10 bases stayed unmatched.